This TCR beta chain was observed in a study of naive and memory T cell subsets. This CDR3 comprises 11 residues. Germline lookup yields CDR1 SNHLY and CDR2 FYNNEI. Losses at the gene ends were 6 bases for V and 9 bases for J; bases not matched to a gene: 4. Two oligonucleotides, mixed equimolar, formed the beta constant-region primer covering TRBC1 and TRBC2. Nested alpha and beta constant-region primers with the SP2 primer drove four PCR rounds on ligated cDNA. Via MiXCR, TCRdb re-called the UMI-ligation and nested PCR reads, giving one row per CDR3 protein. The sample lists 130,000 or so distinct CDR3 sequences, just over 35% occurring once.

This clonotype was sampled from a human donor in good health. The chain links TRBV2 to TRBJ2-5; the match to TRBD2 covers 7 bases. Sequenced: central memory CD4+ T cells from blood. The CDR3 reads CASRDAGAQYF. CDR3 in DNA: TGTGCCAGCAGGGATGCGGGGGCCCAGTACTTC.